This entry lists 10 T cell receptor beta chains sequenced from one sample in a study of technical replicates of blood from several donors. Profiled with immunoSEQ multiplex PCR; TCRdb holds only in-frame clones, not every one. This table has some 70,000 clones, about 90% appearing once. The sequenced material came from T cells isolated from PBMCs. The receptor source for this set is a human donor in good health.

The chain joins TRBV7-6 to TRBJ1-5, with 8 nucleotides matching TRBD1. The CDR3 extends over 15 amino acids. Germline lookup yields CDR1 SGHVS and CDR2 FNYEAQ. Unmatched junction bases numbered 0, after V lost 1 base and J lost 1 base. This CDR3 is CASSLGQGSNQPQHF. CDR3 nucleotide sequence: TGTGCCAGCAGCTTAGGACAGGGGAGCAATCAGCCCCAGCATTTT.

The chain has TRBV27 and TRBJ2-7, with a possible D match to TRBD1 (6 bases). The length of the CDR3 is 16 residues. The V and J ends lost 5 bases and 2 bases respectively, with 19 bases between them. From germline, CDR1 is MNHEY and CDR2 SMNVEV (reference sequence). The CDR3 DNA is TGTGCCAGCAGTCCTTCTATTGGGGACACCACCTACGAGCAGTACTTC. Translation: CASSPSIGDTTYEQYF.

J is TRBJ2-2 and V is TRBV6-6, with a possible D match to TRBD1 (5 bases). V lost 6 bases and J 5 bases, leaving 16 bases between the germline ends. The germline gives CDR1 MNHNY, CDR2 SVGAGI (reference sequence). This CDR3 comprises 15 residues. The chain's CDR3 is CASSRPVGLTGELFF. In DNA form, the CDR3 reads TGTGCCAGCAGCCGCCCGGTGGGGCTGACCGGGGAGCTGTTTTTT.

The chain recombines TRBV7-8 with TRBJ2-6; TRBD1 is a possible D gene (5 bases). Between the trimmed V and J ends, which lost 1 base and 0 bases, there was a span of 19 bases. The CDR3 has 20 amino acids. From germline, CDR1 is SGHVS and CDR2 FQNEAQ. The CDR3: CASSLGVLRQLTSGANVLTF. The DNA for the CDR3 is TGTGCCAGCAGCTTAGGTGTTTTACGACAGCTTACCTCTGGGGCCAACGTCCTGACTTTC.

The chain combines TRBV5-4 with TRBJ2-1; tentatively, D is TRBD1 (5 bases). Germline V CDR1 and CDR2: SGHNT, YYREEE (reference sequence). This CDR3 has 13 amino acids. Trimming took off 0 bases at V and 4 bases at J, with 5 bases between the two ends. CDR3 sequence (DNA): TGTGCCAGCAGCTTGGGACAGTACAATGAGCAGTTCTTC. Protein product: CASSLGQYNEQFF.

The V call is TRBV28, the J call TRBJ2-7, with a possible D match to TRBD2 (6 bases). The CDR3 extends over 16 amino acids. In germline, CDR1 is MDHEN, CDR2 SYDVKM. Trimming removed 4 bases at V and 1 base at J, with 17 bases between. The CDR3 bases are TGTGCCAGCAGTTCGCTGGCGGGATCCCTTTCCTACGAGCAGTACTTC. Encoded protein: CASSSLAGSLSYEQYF. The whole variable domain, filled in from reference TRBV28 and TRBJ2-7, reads DVKVTQSSRYLVKRTGEKVFLECVQDMDHENMFWYRQDPGLGLRLIYFSYDVKMKEKGDIPEGYSVSREKKERFSLILESASTNQTSMYLCASSSLAGSLSYEQYFGPGTRLTVT.

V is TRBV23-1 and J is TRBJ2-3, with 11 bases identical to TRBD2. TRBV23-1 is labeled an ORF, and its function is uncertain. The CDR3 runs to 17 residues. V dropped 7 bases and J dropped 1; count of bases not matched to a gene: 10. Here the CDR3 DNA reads TGCGCCAGCAAATCTAGCGGGAGGCCCCGGCGCACAGATACGCAGTATTTT. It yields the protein CASKSSGRPRRTDTQYF.

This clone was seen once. The CDR3 bases are TGTGCCAGCAGTGGACGGGGGGGCCACGAGCAGTACTTC. Encoded protein: CASSGRGGHEQYF. V and J are TRBV7-2 and TRBJ2-7; 8 nucleotides align to TRBD2. V dropped 6 bases and J dropped 5; count of bases not matched to a gene: 6. The CDR3 consists of 13 residues. Germline V lookup: CDR1 SGHTA, CDR2 FQGNSA.

The CDR3 DNA sequence: TGTGCCAGTAGGGGCGAAGCCTATGGCTACACCTTC. This gives the protein CASRGEAYGYTF. The chain is built from TRBV19 and TRBJ1-2; D gene unclear. Trimming took 6 bases from V and 4 from J, leaving 9 bases between them. CDR3 size: 12 residues. Looked up from germline, CDR1 is LNHDA and CDR2 is SQIVND (reference sequence).

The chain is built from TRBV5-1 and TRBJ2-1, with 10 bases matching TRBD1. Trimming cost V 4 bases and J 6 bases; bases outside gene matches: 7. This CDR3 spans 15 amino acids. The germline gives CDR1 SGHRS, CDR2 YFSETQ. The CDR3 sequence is CASSQRDRGGNEQFF. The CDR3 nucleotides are TGCGCCAGCAGCCAGAGGGACAGGGGCGGCAATGAGCAGTTCTTC. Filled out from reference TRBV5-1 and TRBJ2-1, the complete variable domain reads KAGVTQTPRYLIKTRGQQVTLSCSPISGHRSVSWYQQTPGQGLQFLFEYFSETQRNKGNFPGRFSGRQFSNSRSEMNVSTLELGDSALYLCASSQRDRGGNEQFFGPGTRLTVL.